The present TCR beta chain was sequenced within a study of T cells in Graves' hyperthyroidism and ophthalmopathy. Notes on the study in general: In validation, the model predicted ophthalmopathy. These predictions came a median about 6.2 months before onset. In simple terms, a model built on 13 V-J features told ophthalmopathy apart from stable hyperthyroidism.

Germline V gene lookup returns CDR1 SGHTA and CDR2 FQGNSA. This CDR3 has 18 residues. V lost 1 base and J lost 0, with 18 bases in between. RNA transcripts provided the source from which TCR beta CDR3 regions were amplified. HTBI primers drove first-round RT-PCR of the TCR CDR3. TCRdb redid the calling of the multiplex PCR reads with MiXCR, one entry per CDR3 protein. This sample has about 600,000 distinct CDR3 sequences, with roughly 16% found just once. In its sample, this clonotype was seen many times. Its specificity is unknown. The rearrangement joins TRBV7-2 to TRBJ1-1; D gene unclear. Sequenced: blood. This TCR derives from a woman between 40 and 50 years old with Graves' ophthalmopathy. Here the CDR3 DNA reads TGTGCCAGCAGCTTAGTCGTATTTATACAGCAAATGAACACTGAAGCTTTCTTT. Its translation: CASSLVVFIQQMNTEAFF.